The 28 T cell receptor beta chains below were found in one sample sequenced in a study of blood T cell repertoires in COVID-19. Assay: immunoSEQ multiplex PCR; the TCRdb copy retains only in-frame clones and omits some. The sample yields approximately 230,000 clones, approximately 90% seen once. The sample taken for sequencing was peripheral blood. These receptor sequences come from a woman aged 25 to 39 with COVID-19, enrolled during active disease.

J is TRBJ2-3 and V is TRBV7-2, with 8 bases that match TRBD2. The CDR3 covers 14 residues. V lost 3 bases and J lost 14; bases outside the gene matches: 13. CDR1 is SGHTA, CDR2 FQGNSA, per germline. CDR3 sequence reads: CASSFGFVGGGRYF. The CDR3 DNA is TGTGCCAGCAGCTTTGGTTTCGTGGGCGGGGGGCGGTATTTT. The full variable domain, completed using reference TRBV7-2 and TRBJ2-3, is GAGVSQSPSNKVTEKGKDVELRCDPISGHTALYWYRQSLGQGLEFLIYFQGNSAPDKSGLPSDRFSAERTGGSVSTLTIQRTQQEDSAVYLCASSFGFVGGGRYFGPGTRLTVL.

This clone was observed a single time. The chain uses TRBV28 and TRBJ2-1; 8 bases align to TRBD2. V lost 3 bases and J lost 3; bases outside the gene matches: 1. Germline loops: CDR1 MDHEN, CDR2 SYDVKM. This CDR3 region has 14 residues. CDR3 protein: CASSFTSGYNEQFF. As DNA, the CDR3 is TGTGCCAGCAGTTTCACTAGCGGCTACAATGAGCAGTTCTTC.

This chain uses TRBV9 with TRBJ1-1, with no clear D. The CDR3 length is 14 residues. V was shortened by 0 bases and J by 3 bases, with 9 bases between the two germline ends. Germline CDR1 reads SGDLS; CDR2 reads YYNGEE. The CDR3: CASSVEGGYTEAFF. The DNA for the CDR3 is TGTGCCAGCAGCGTAGAAGGAGGGTACACTGAAGCTTTCTTT.

V gene TRBV5-1 combines with J gene TRBJ2-1; a weak D match, TRBD1 (6 bases). Trimming left V 0 bases short and J 15 bases short, with 16 bases between. The CDR3 loop spans 13 amino acids. CDR1 is SGHRS and CDR2 is YFSETQ in the germline V gene. CDR3 amino acids: CASSLGNTGSPFF. The DNA for the CDR3 is TGCGCCAGCAGCTTGGGAAATACAGGGAGTCCGTTCTTC. Using reference TRBV5-1 and TRBJ2-1 for the parts outside the CDR3, the full variable domain is KAGVTQTPRYLIKTRGQQVTLSCSPISGHRSVSWYQQTPGQGLQFLFEYFSETQRNKGNFPGRFSGRQFSNSRSEMNVSTLELGDSALYLCASSLGNTGSPFFGPGTRLTVL.

This clone was counted between two and nine times. The chain employs TRBV3-1 (or the pseudogene TRBV3-2) and TRBJ1-4; perhaps TRBD1 as D (5 bases). The CDR3 runs 14 residues. The germline gives CDR1 LGHDT, CDR2 YNNKEL (reference sequence). Trimming pared 0 bases from V and 10 bases from J, leaving 12 bases between. The CDR3 DNA reads as TGTGCCAGCAGCCAAGACAGCCGGAGGGGAAAACTGTTTTTT. Translated: CASSQDSRRGKLFF.

DNA for the CDR3: TGTGCCAGCAGTGCCTCGGTCAGCGGGATATCAGATACGCAGTATTTT. It is translated as CASSASVSGISDTQYF. V and J are TRBV27 and TRBJ2-3, with 7 bases matching TRBD2. The V gene end was trimmed by 5 bases and the J gene end by 4 bases; junction bases not matched to a gene: 12. The CDR3 runs to 16 residues. CDR1 is MNHEY, CDR2 SMNVEV, per germline (reference sequence).

V usage is TRBV10-1 and J usage is TRBJ2-3; D ambiguous. This CDR3 contains 14 residues. The germline V gene encodes CDR1 WNHNN and CDR2 SYGVQD (reference sequence). Trimming took off 3 bases at V and 1 base at J, with 8 bases between the two ends. The CDR3 protein is CASSDVGRTDTQYF. The DNA of the CDR3 is TGCGCCAGCAGTGATGTTGGCCGCACAGATACGCAGTATTTT.

The gene calls are TRBV24-1 and TRBJ2-5; a weak D match, TRBD1 (5 bases). The CDR3 spans 14 residues. CDR1 KGHDR and CDR2 SFDVKD come from the germline V gene. V gave up 4 bases and J gave up 1 base, with 9 bases separating them. CDR3 sequence reads: CATSERTSQETQYF. CDR3 bases: TGTGCCACCAGTGAGCGGACATCCCAAGAGACCCAGTACTTC.

This clone came up once. The chain links TRBV12-2 to TRBJ2-5; TRBD2, as called in the table, went unchecked against the DNA. TRBV12-2 is a listed pseudogene. The CDR3 is 11 amino acids. The CDR3 DNA is TGTGCAAGTCGCTTAGGCGGGGCCCAGTACTTC. Translated: CASRLGGAQYF.

The CDR3 sequence: CASSRRPGETQYF. DNA for the CDR3: TGTGCCAGCAGTCGCCGGCCGGGAGAGACCCAGTACTTC. The chain employs TRBV12-3 or TRBV12-4 and TRBJ2-5; the D is unclear. Trimming removed 5 bases at V and 4 bases at J, with 11 bases between. CDR3 length equals 13 residues.

This clone was counted a few times. This chain uses TRBV7-9 with TRBJ1-6; 11 bases are shared with TRBD1. CDR1 and CDR2 from the germline V gene are SEHNR and FQNEAQ (reference sequence). With V trimmed by 6 bases and J by 5 bases, 12 bases remained unmatched. The CDR3 totals 18 residues. The CDR3 sequence is CASRSPPGTGGNNSPLHF. The CDR3 nucleotides are TGTGCCAGCAGGTCCCCTCCGGGGACAGGGGGAAATAATTCACCCCTCCACTTT.

The V call is TRBV6-1, the J call TRBJ2-5; 8 bases are shared with TRBD2. The junction had 13 bases not matched to a gene; V was cut back by 1 base and J by 3 bases. Germline-derived CDR1 and CDR2 are MNHNS and SASEGT. The CDR3 covers 18 residues. Here the CDR3 reads CASSEGVGASGGEETQYF. In DNA form, the CDR3 reads TGTGCCAGCAGTGAAGGGGTAGGGGCCAGCGGGGGAGAAGAGACCCAGTACTTC.

The chain combines TRBV7-6 with TRBJ2-6; D is possibly TRBD1 (5 bases). V was clipped by 1 base and J by 3 bases, with 7 bases between them. Looked up from germline, CDR1 is SGHVS and CDR2 is FNYEAQ. The CDR3 sequence is 15 residues long. Written as DNA, the CDR3 is TGTGCCAGCAGCTTAGAAAGGGGTGGGGCCAACGTCCTGACTTTC. This codes for CASSLERGGANVLTF.

The gene calls are TRBV4-1 and TRBJ2-3, with 8 bases aligning to TRBD2. CDR1 and CDR2 (germline): MGHRA, YSYEKL. The V segment lost 3 bases and the J segment 4 bases; nucleotides outside the gene matches: 12. This CDR3 has 17 residues. Here the CDR3 DNA reads TGCGCCAGCAGCCATCTCCCTCAGCGGGAGCGGGCAGATACGCAGTATTTT. Protein sequence: CASSHLPQRERADTQYF.

The J gene is TRBJ2-3, the V gene TRBV9, with TRBD2 matching 12 bases. CDR1 is SGDLS and CDR2 is YYNGEE in the germline V gene. Losses at the gene ends were 3 bases for V and 7 bases for J; bases not matched to a gene: 9. This CDR3 is 16 amino acids long. DNA for the CDR3: TGTGCCAGCAGCGGAAGACTAGCGGGGGTTCGGAATACGCAGTATTTT. Protein: CASSGRLAGVRNTQYF.

The sample holds one count of this clone. The chain uses TRBV7-2 and TRBJ2-1; a possible D gene is TRBD2 (6 bases). Per the germline V gene, CDR1 is SGHTA and CDR2 is FQGNSA. This CDR3 is built from 12 residues. Trimming took off 1 base at V and 10 bases at J, with 8 bases between the two ends. CDR3 amino acids: CASSLGGDEQFF. The CDR3 DNA reads TGTGCCAGCAGCTTAGGCGGGGACGAGCAGTTCTTC.

Here the CDR3 DNA reads TGTGCCAGCAGCCCTGGGACACAACGGGCTACGCAGTATTTT. It translates to CASSPGTQRATQYF. The chain employs TRBV7-9 and TRBJ2-3, with D perhaps TRBD1 (6 bases). The CDR3 runs to 14 residues. The germline V gene encodes CDR1 SEHNR and CDR2 FQNEAQ (reference sequence). V dropped 5 bases and J dropped 8 bases, with 17 bases sitting between them.

This chain joins TRBV24-1 and TRBJ1-2, with 7 bases fitting TRBD1. After removal of 9 bases from V and 8 bases from J, the junction contained 5 bases not matched to a gene. This CDR3 region has 11 residues. CDR1 KGHDR and CDR2 SFDVKD come from the germline V gene. The CDR3 spells CATWDSFGYTF. In DNA form, the CDR3 reads TGTGCCACCTGGGACAGTTTCGGCTACACCTTC.

V is TRBV6-6 and J is TRBJ2-2; D gene ambiguous. The CDR3 is 12 residues long. CDR1 is MNHNY and CDR2 is SVGAGI in the germline V gene (reference sequence). Deletions cut 0 bases from V and 9 bases from J, with 5 bases between. The chain's CDR3 is CASSYSSRELFF. In nucleotides, the CDR3 is TGTGCCAGCAGTTACTCAAGCAGGGAGCTGTTTTTT.

The rearrangement links TRBV11-2 to TRBJ1-1; D is possibly TRBD1 (5 bases). Trimming shortened V by 3 bases and J by 2 bases, and 7 bases separated the two germline ends. Germline assignment: CDR1 SGHAT and CDR2 FQNNGV. This CDR3 comprises 13 residues. As DNA, the CDR3 is TGTGCCAGCAGCTTGCAGGGAAACACTGAAGCTTTCTTT. Its translation is CASSLQGNTEAFF.

CDR3 sequence: CASSRPDQETQYF. For the CDR3, the DNA is TGTGCCAGCAGTCGCCCGGACCAAGAGACCCAGTACTTC. This rearrangement joins TRBV28 to TRBJ2-5; unclear D gene. The CDR3 has 13 amino acids. V lost 5 bases to trimming and J lost 0 bases, with 7 bases between them. CDR1 and CDR2 (germline): MDHEN, SYDVKM.

The chain couples TRBV2 to TRBJ1-5; 8 bases map to TRBD1. J lost 2 bases, V lost 8 bases, and 11 bases had no gene match. The CDR3 is 16 residues long. Germline CDR1 reads SNHLY; CDR2 reads FYNNEI. The CDR3 nucleotides read TGTGCCAGCCTTGGATTAGGACAGGGTGGCAATCAGCCCCAGCATTTT. This encodes CASLGLGQGGNQPQHF. The variable domain in full, completed from reference TRBV2 and TRBJ1-5, reads EPEVTQTPSHQVTQMGQEVILRCVPISNHLYFYWYRQILGQKVEFLVSFYNNEISEKSEIFDDQFSVERPDGSNFTLKIRSTKLEDSAMYFCASLGLGQGGNQPQHFGDGTRLSIL.

The chain uses TRBV12-3 or TRBV12-4 and TRBJ1-3; 7 bases are a match to TRBD1. The CDR3 covers 13 residues. V was pared by 5 bases and J by 8 bases, with 6 bases of the junction left unmatched. The CDR3 sequence is CASSLGQPDTIYF. DNA for the CDR3: TGTGCCAGCAGTCTGGGACAGCCGGACACCATATATTTT.

This chain links TRBV7-9 with TRBJ2-3; TRBD1 aligns across 9 bases. The V gene's germline CDR1 is SEHNR and CDR2 FQNEAQ (reference sequence). There are 15 residues in the CDR3. Trimming at V came to 5 bases and at J to 6 bases, leaving 9 bases not matched to a gene. The CDR3 region is CASSVGTGNTDTQYF. In DNA form, the CDR3 reads TGTGCCAGCAGCGTAGGGACAGGGAACACGGATACGCAGTATTTT.

The chain links TRBV25-1 to TRBJ2-5, with D unresolved. This CDR3 is 14 amino acids long. Germline CDR1 reads MGHDK; CDR2 reads SYGVNS. V lost 4 bases and J lost 4, with 13 bases in between. DNA of the CDR3: TGTGCCAGCAGTGGATCGGCAGGCAGAGAGACCCAGTACTTC. Translation gives CASSGSAGRETQYF.

The J gene is TRBJ1-1, the V gene TRBV2; D ambiguous. The V gene lost 5 bases and the J gene lost 7 bases, with 17 bases spanning the gap. The CDR3 loop spans 14 amino acids. Germline V CDR1 and CDR2: SNHLY, FYNNEI. CDR3 bases: TGTGCCAGCAGTCTGACAACACTTATAGTTGAAGCTTTCTTT. Residues: CASSLTTLIVEAFF.

The chain carries TRBV7-9 and TRBJ2-4, with 7 bases matching TRBD2. Germline values: CDR1 SEHNR, CDR2 FQNEAQ (reference sequence). The CDR3 covers 17 residues. Unmatched junction bases numbered 17, after V lost 5 bases and J lost 7 bases. The CDR3 spells CASSKRTGTRGENIQYF. The CDR3 nucleotides read TGTGCCAGCAGCAAACGAACCGGGACCCGGGGGGAGAACATTCAGTACTTC.

The chain carries TRBV3-1 (or the pseudogene TRBV3-2) and TRBJ2-7, with 7 nucleotides matching TRBD1. Germline values: CDR1 LGHDT, CDR2 YNNKEL (reference sequence). This CDR3 spans 13 amino acids. V dropped 4 bases and J dropped 2; count of bases not matched to a gene: 2. The chain's CDR3 is CASSRQGAYEQYF. CDR3 nucleotides: TGTGCCAGCAGCCGACAGGGCGCCTACGAGCAGTACTTC.